This T cell receptor (beta chain) was identified in a study of T cells in Graves' hyperthyroidism and ophthalmopathy. Overall study context: It was at initial diagnosis, before any treatment, that peripheral blood was collected. Findings and caveats of the study: The model anticipated ophthalmopathy a median about six months pre-onset. A model of 13 V-J pairs discriminated ophthalmopathy from stable hyperthyroidism.

Amplification targeted TCR beta CDR3 regions from RNA transcripts. With the HTBI primer set, the TCR CDR3 went through a first round of RT-PCR. TCRdb re-analysed the multiplex PCR reads in MiXCR, keeping a single row per CDR3 protein. The sample records approximately 400,000 distinct CDR3 sequences, approximately 13% being singletons. This clonotype occurred many times. The antigen is unknown. The TCR was taken from a man aged 30 to 45 with Graves' hyperthyroidism that later progressed to Graves' ophthalmopathy. What was sequenced was blood.

The CDR3 loop reads CSVTVGFYTEAFF. The CDR3 coding sequence is TGCAGCGTTACGGTAGGGTTCTACACTGAAGCTTTCTTT. V gene TRBV29-1 combines with J gene TRBJ1-1; D unresolved. Germline V gene lookup returns CDR1 SQVTM and CDR2 ANQGSEA. This CDR3 is 13 amino acids long. Trimming stripped 5 bases from V and 3 bases from J, with 13 bases between.